The rows below give T cell receptor beta chains drawn from one sample of a study of T-cell reconstitution after alpha-beta-depleted transplantation in children. A single record per CDR3 protein comes from TCRdb applying MiXCR to the PCR reads. The table lists 250,000 to 400,000 distinct CDR3 sequences, approximately 23% of them singletons. The sequencing used PBMCs, mostly from graft donor cells, collected 180 days after TCRalphabeta/CD19-depleted stem cell transplant. These receptors were obtained from a male patient under 18 who had a stem cell transplant for acute lymphoblastic leukemia, so the T cells may come from the graft donor. The CDR3 runs from the conserved cysteine through the conserved F or W. D genes are given only for firm matches. Size tells how often a clone was seen (once, few, many) or the class of an expanded clone, and some rows leave it out.

j_call,d_call,v_call,clone_size,cdr3_aa,cdr3_nt
TRBJ2-7,TRBD1,TRBV4-2,few,CASSHPDRVREQYF,TGTGCCAGCAGCCACCCCGACAGGGTAAGGGAGCAGTACTTC
TRBJ2-4,-,TRBV12-3/TRBV12-4,many,CASTTQGIAKNIQYF,TGTGCCAGCACCACCCAGGGGATAGCCAAAAACATTCAGTACTTC
TRBJ2-7,-,TRBV19,-,CASSIGVNEQYF,TGTGCCAGTAGTATCGGGGTAAACGAGCAGTACTTC
TRBJ2-1,-,TRBV6-5,few,CASSYGLRTEQFF,TGTGCCAGCAGTTACGGTCTGAGGACTGAGCAGTTCTTC
TRBJ1-4,-,TRBV7-3,few,CASSLNGRPNEKLFF,TGTGCCAGCAGCTTAAATGGTCGCCCTAATGAAAAACTGTTTTTT
TRBJ2-3,-,TRBV7-6,few,CASSLGPGAQYF,TGTGCCAGCAGCTTAGGCCCGGGGGCGCAGTATTTT
TRBJ2-1,-,TRBV9,few,CASSAKQGGNEQFF,TGTGCCAGCAGCGCAAAACAGGGAGGCAATGAGCAGTTCTTC
TRBJ1-1,TRBD1,TRBV12-3/TRBV12-4,few,CASSYRGHTEAFF,TGTGCCAGCAGTTACAGGGGCCACACTGAAGCTTTCTTT
TRBJ1-4,-,TRBV5-6,few,CASSLDSQKLFF,TGTGCCAGCAGCTTGGACAGCCAAAAACTGTTTTTT
TRBJ2-1,-,TRBV5-1,few,CASSSLPPLGGNEQFF,TGCGCCAGCAGCTCCCTCCCCCCTTTAGGTGGAAATGAGCAGTTCTTC
TRBJ2-3,TRBD2,TRBV4-1,-,CASSQELIAGGRRSSTDTQYF,TGCGCCAGCAGCCAAGAGTTAATAGCGGGAGGGCGAAGGTCGAGCACAGATACGCAGTATTTT
TRBJ2-7,-,TRBV6-1,-,CASSDEVGRPYEQYF,TGTGCCAGCAGTGACGAGGTGGGGAGACCCTACGAGCAGTACTTC
TRBJ2-7,-,TRBV5-6,few,CASGVGEQGSHTEQYF,TGTGCCAGCGGAGTCGGAGAGCAGGGCTCCCATACAGAGCAGTACTTC
TRBJ2-6,-,TRBV5-1,-,CASSLGGFIGANVLTF,TGCGCCAGCAGCTTGGGTGGTTTTATTGGGGCCAACGTCCTGACTTTC
TRBJ2-1,-,TRBV11-2,few,CASSTQGLKEGEQFF,TGTGCCAGCAGCACACAGGGACTAAAGGAGGGTGAGCAGTTCTTC
TRBJ2-3,-,TRBV5-6,few,CASSPGLSDTQYF,TGTGCCAGCAGCCCGGGACTTTCTGATACGCAGTATTTT
TRBJ2-4,-,TRBV12-3/TRBV12-4,-,CASSLRGDIQYF,TGTGCCAGCAGCCTCAGGGGTGACATTCAGTACTTC
TRBJ2-7,-,TRBV21-1,-,CASSKRSLTGDEQYF,TGTGCCAGCAGCAAAAGGTCCTTAACGGGAGACGAGCAGTACTTC
TRBJ1-2,-,TRBV4-2,-,CASSQVNREEDGYTF,TGTGCCAGCAGCCAAGTAAACAGGGAGGAGGATGGCTACACCTTC
TRBJ2-7,-,TRBV20-1,few,CSLFRGTYEQYF,TGCAGTCTCTTCAGGGGTACCTACGAGCAGTACTTC
TRBJ2-3,-,TRBV7-9,few,CASSDRLLRDTQYF,TGTGCCAGCAGTGACAGGCTCCTGAGAGATACGCAGTATTTT
TRBJ1-1,-,TRBV12-3/TRBV12-4,few,CASSLGPLGTPNTEAFF,TGTGCCAGCAGTTTAGGCCCCCTGGGGACACCGAACACTGAAGCTTTCTTT
TRBJ1-2,TRBD1,TRBV9,-,CASSGLRDRVYGYTF,TGTGCCAGCAGCGGACTCCGGGACAGGGTCTATGGCTACACCTTC
TRBJ2-7,-,TRBV20-1,-,CSASPEQYF,TGCAGTGCTAGCCCCGAGCAGTACTTC
TRBJ2-1,TRBD2,TRBV5-1,few,CASSLALAGEHNEQFF,TGCGCCAGCAGCTTGGCTCTAGCGGGAGAACACAATGAGCAGTTCTTC
TRBJ2-3,-,TRBV7-2,-,CASSYELFNTQYF,TGTGCCAGCAGCTACGAGCTATTCAATACGCAGTATTTT
TRBJ2-5,-,TRBV7-3,few,CASSPGGEETQYF,TGTGCCAGCAGCCCCGGAGGGGAAGAGACCCAGTACTTC
TRBJ2-1,-,TRBV24-1,-,CATSDLAGEQFF,TGTGCCACCAGTGATTTGGCGGGTGAGCAGTTCTTC
TRBJ2-5,-,TRBV27,-,CATSGAGLFKETQYF,TGTGCCACCTCAGGGGCTGGCCTATTTAAAGAGACCCAGTACTTC
TRBJ2-3,-,TRBV5-1,-,CASSLGGAPDTQYF,TGCGCCAGCAGCTTGGGGGGAGCCCCAGATACGCAGTATTTT
TRBJ1-5,TRBD1,TRBV3-1,-,CASSRDRTSNQPQHF,TGTGCCAGCAGCCGGGACAGAACTAGCAATCAGCCCCAGCATTTT
TRBJ2-1,-,TRBV5-1,many,CASSDRGSPDEQFF,TGCGCCAGCAGCGACCGGGGCTCCCCCGATGAGCAGTTCTTC
TRBJ2-4,TRBD1,TRBV3-1,-,CASSWGQAKAKNIQYF,TGTGCCAGCAGCTGGGGACAGGCCAAAGCCAAAAACATTCAGTACTTC
TRBJ1-2,TRBD1,TRBV27,few,CASSGWDSRYGYTF,TGTGCCAGCAGTGGATGGGACAGCCGGTATGGCTACACCTTC
TRBJ2-1,TRBD1,TRBV12-3/TRBV12-4,-,CASSPRQGAGNEQFF,TGTGCCAGCAGTCCCCGACAGGGGGCCGGCAATGAGCAGTTCTTC
TRBJ2-7,-,TRBV7-9,-,CASSLAGSHEQYF,TGTGCCAGCAGCTTAGCAGGCTCCCACGAGCAGTACTTC
TRBJ2-5,-,TRBV5-1,-,CASFMTGAPETQYF,TGCGCCAGCTTCATGACAGGCGCTCCGGAGACCCAGTACTTC
TRBJ2-3,TRBD2,TRBV9,-,CASSPYGGGTDTQYF,TGTGCCAGCAGCCCGTACGGGGGGGGCACAGATACGCAGTATTTT
TRBJ2-7,-,TRBV15,few,CATSRDLEISYEQYF,TGTGCCACCAGCAGAGATTTGGAGATCTCCTACGAGCAGTACTTC